Listed below are T cell receptor beta chains from one sample, sequenced in a study of regulatory T cells in long-lasting Graves disease. A single record per CDR3 protein comes from TCRdb applying MiXCR to the multiplex PCR reads. This sample has approximately 400,000 distinct CDR3 sequences, with 12% found just once. These sequences were also reported in another study, on T cells in Graves' hyperthyroidism and ophthalmopathy.

The sample consisted of peripheral blood mononuclear cells (PBMCs), taken at new diagnosis, from a patient treated with antithyroid drugs. The receptors shown here come from a woman between 18 and 29 years old with Graves disease. Each CDR3 is given with its conserved first and last residue. D genes are given only for firm matches. Expanded clones get a size class; other rows say once, few or many, or leave the size out.

D gene: TRBD1; clone size: many; J gene: TRBJ1-4; V gene: TRBV29-1; CDR3 protein: CAVPGDSREKLFF; CDR3 DNA: TGCGCCGTCCCGGGGGACAGCCGTGAAAAACTGTTTTTT
D gene: -; clone size: many; J gene: TRBJ2-1; V gene: TRBV24-1; CDR3 protein: CASPPSENEQFF; CDR3 DNA: TGTGCCTCCCCGCCTAGCGAGAATGAGCAGTTCTTC
D gene: TRBD1; clone size: many; J gene: TRBJ1-1; V gene: TRBV7-2; CDR3 protein: CASSSHRGRNTEAFF; CDR3 DNA: TGTGCCAGCAGCTCTCACAGGGGACGTAACACTGAAGCTTTCTTT
D gene: -; clone size: -; J gene: TRBJ2-1; V gene: TRBV4-1; CDR3 protein: CASSQEVNSLGGPAYNEQFF; CDR3 DNA: TGCGCCAGCAGCCAAGAAGTGAATAGTCTGGGGGGTCCGGCCTACAATGAGCAGTTCTTC
D gene: -; clone size: many; J gene: TRBJ1-2; V gene: TRBV5-1; CDR3 protein: CASSLSGNLPDGYTF; CDR3 DNA: TGCGCCAGCAGCCTTTCCGGGAACCTCCCGGATGGCTACACCTTC
D gene: TRBD1; clone size: many; J gene: TRBJ2-2; V gene: TRBV24-1; CDR3 protein: CATSAPIDRGNTGELFF; CDR3 DNA: TGTGCCACCAGTGCCCCTATTGACAGGGGCAACACCGGGGAGCTGTTTTTT
D gene: TRBD2; clone size: many; J gene: TRBJ2-1; V gene: TRBV11-2; CDR3 protein: CANSQIPKRELHNEQFF; CDR3 DNA: TGTGCCAACAGCCAAATCCCCAAGCGGGAGTTACACAATGAGCAGTTCTTC
D gene: -; clone size: -; J gene: TRBJ1-2; V gene: TRBV24-1; CDR3 protein: CATSGPGIGGYTF; CDR3 DNA: TGTGCCACCAGTGGACCAGGGATCGGTGGCTACACCTTC
D gene: -; clone size: many; J gene: TRBJ2-1; V gene: TRBV7-6; CDR3 protein: CASSPWTNEQFF; CDR3 DNA: TGTGCCAGCAGCCCTTGGACTAATGAGCAGTTCTTC
D gene: -; clone size: many; J gene: TRBJ1-5; V gene: TRBV20-1; CDR3 protein: CSAREAGRLRGPQHF; CDR3 DNA: TGCAGTGCTAGAGAGGCAGGGAGGCTGCGGGGGCCTCAGCATTTT
D gene: -; clone size: many; J gene: TRBJ2-4; V gene: TRBV2; CDR3 protein: CASSDPSVGAKNIQYF; CDR3 DNA: TGTGCCAGCAGTGACCCGTCCGTGGGAGCCAAAAACATTCAGTACTTC
D gene: -; clone size: many; J gene: TRBJ2-1; V gene: TRBV5-1; CDR3 protein: CASSVGGGDEQFF; CDR3 DNA: TGCGCCAGCAGCGTGGGCGGAGGGGATGAGCAGTTCTTC
D gene: -; clone size: many; J gene: TRBJ1-2; V gene: TRBV7-2; CDR3 protein: CASSPAGDGVGYTF; CDR3 DNA: TGTGCCAGCAGCCCGGCTGGGGACGGGGTTGGCTACACCTTC
D gene: -; clone size: -; J gene: TRBJ1-6; V gene: TRBV12-3/TRBV12-4; CDR3 protein: CASSLGEGNSPLHF; CDR3 DNA: TGTGCCAGCAGTTTGGGGGAGGGGAATTCACCCCTCCACTTT
D gene: -; clone size: -; J gene: TRBJ2-1; V gene: TRBV19; CDR3 protein: CASRVRQGTYNEQFF; CDR3 DNA: TGTGCCAGTAGGGTCCGGCAGGGAACCTACAATGAGCAGTTCTTC
D gene: -; clone size: many; J gene: TRBJ2-5; V gene: TRBV6-1; CDR3 protein: CASSPRQPRGTQYF; CDR3 DNA: TGTGCCAGCAGCCCCCGACAGCCGCGGGGTACCCAGTACTTC
D gene: -; clone size: -; J gene: TRBJ2-5; V gene: TRBV15; CDR3 protein: CATSREVARGETQYF; CDR3 DNA: TGTGCCACCAGCAGAGAAGTGGCCCGAGGAGAGACCCAGTACTTC
D gene: -; clone size: -; J gene: TRBJ1-2; V gene: TRBV28; CDR3 protein: CASSSRPYEYRPHYYGYTF; CDR3 DNA: TGTGCCAGCAGTTCTCGGCCGTACGAATACAGGCCGCATTACTATGGCTACACCTTC
D gene: -; clone size: many; J gene: TRBJ1-3; V gene: TRBV6-5; CDR3 protein: CASSYLGGNTIYF; CDR3 DNA: TGTGCCAGCAGTTACTTGGGCGGAAACACCATATATTTT
D gene: -; clone size: many; J gene: TRBJ1-1; V gene: TRBV7-9; CDR3 protein: CASSTRSGTEIEAFF; CDR3 DNA: TGTGCCAGCAGCACTCGATCCGGGACGGAGATTGAAGCTTTCTTT
D gene: -; clone size: many; J gene: TRBJ2-5; V gene: TRBV20-1; CDR3 protein: CSARDRRLLQTQYF; CDR3 DNA: TGCAGTGCTAGAGATCGTCGATTGCTGCAGACCCAGTACTTC
D gene: -; clone size: many; J gene: TRBJ2-3; V gene: TRBV18; CDR3 protein: CASSPNPGPTDTQYF; CDR3 DNA: TGTGCCAGCTCACCTAACCCAGGACCCACAGATACGCAGTATTTT
D gene: -; clone size: few; J gene: TRBJ1-4; V gene: TRBV6-1; CDR3 protein: CASTSPDEKLFF; CDR3 DNA: TGTGCCAGCACTTCCCCGGATGAAAAACTGTTTTTT
D gene: TRBD1; clone size: many; J gene: TRBJ2-5; V gene: TRBV20-1; CDR3 protein: CSATRIIEGARWTQYF; CDR3 DNA: TGCAGTGCTACCCGAATTATTGAGGGGGCTCGTTGGACCCAGTACTTC
D gene: TRBD2; clone size: many; J gene: TRBJ2-5; V gene: TRBV4-3; CDR3 protein: CASSQGAGTRLGETQYF; CDR3 DNA: TGCGCCAGCAGCCAAGGCGCCGGGACTAGGCTGGGGGAGACCCAGTACTTC
D gene: -; clone size: -; J gene: TRBJ2-1; V gene: TRBV12-3/TRBV12-4; CDR3 protein: CASSWALGGEQFF; CDR3 DNA: TGTGCCAGCAGTTGGGCCTTGGGGGGAGAGCAGTTCTTC
D gene: -; clone size: -; J gene: TRBJ2-1; V gene: TRBV11-3; CDR3 protein: CASRLTGYGGNEQFF; CDR3 DNA: TGTGCCAGCAGATTAACAGGGTACGGTGGCAATGAGCAGTTCTTC
D gene: -; clone size: -; J gene: TRBJ2-2; V gene: TRBV7-9; CDR3 protein: CASSALGWSTGELFF; CDR3 DNA: TGTGCCAGCAGCGCATTAGGGTGGAGCACCGGGGAGCTGTTTTTT
D gene: -; clone size: -; J gene: TRBJ2-7; V gene: TRBV4-1; CDR3 protein: CASSQVESVRGTYEQYF; CDR3 DNA: TGTGCCAGCAGCCAAGTTGAAAGTGTCAGGGGCACCTACGAGCAGTACTTC
D gene: -; clone size: many; J gene: TRBJ1-2; V gene: TRBV12-3/TRBV12-4; CDR3 protein: CASSFSPDSSQNGYTF; CDR3 DNA: TGTGCCAGCAGTTTTTCGCCTGACAGTAGTCAAAATGGCTACACCTTC
D gene: TRBD2; clone size: many; J gene: TRBJ2-2; V gene: TRBV27; CDR3 protein: CASGTSGWGTGELFF; CDR3 DNA: TGTGCCAGTGGGACTAGCGGCTGGGGCACCGGGGAGCTGTTTTTT
D gene: -; clone size: many; J gene: TRBJ1-4; V gene: TRBV30; CDR3 protein: CAWSPSTEKLFF; CDR3 DNA: TGTGCCTGGAGCCCCTCTACCGAAAAACTGTTTTTT
D gene: -; clone size: few; J gene: TRBJ2-1; V gene: TRBV7-9; CDR3 protein: CATGWVEQSF; CDR3 DNA: TGTGCCACCGGTTGGGTGGAGCAGTCCTTC
D gene: -; clone size: -; J gene: TRBJ1-1; V gene: TRBV6-8; CDR3 protein: CASSYPGAEAFF; CDR3 DNA: TGTGCCAGCAGTTACCCGGGGGCCGAAGCTTTCTTT
D gene: TRBD2; clone size: many; J gene: TRBJ2-1; V gene: TRBV7-9; CDR3 protein: CASSRTSGREQFF; CDR3 DNA: TGTGCCAGCAGCCGGACTAGCGGGCGGGAGCAGTTCTTC
D gene: -; clone size: many; J gene: TRBJ1-4; V gene: TRBV20-1; CDR3 protein: CSTWGPRREKLFF; CDR3 DNA: TGCAGTACTTGGGGCCCGAGGCGCGAAAAACTGTTTTTT
D gene: -; clone size: many; J gene: TRBJ2-7; V gene: TRBV28; CDR3 protein: CASTGGTAFSYEQYF; CDR3 DNA: TGTGCCAGCACCGGAGGGACAGCTTTCAGCTACGAGCAGTACTTC
D gene: TRBD1; clone size: many; J gene: TRBJ2-4; V gene: TRBV27; CDR3 protein: CASSLRQGAQGEWTRLNIQYF; CDR3 DNA: TGTGCCAGCAGTTTAAGGCAGGGGGCGCAGGGGGAGTGGACCCGGTTAAACATTCAGTACTTC
D gene: -; clone size: many; J gene: TRBJ1-1; V gene: TRBV9; CDR3 protein: CASSVAEGNTEAFF; CDR3 DNA: TGTGCCAGCAGCGTAGCCGAGGGGAACACTGAAGCTTTCTTT
D gene: TRBD1; clone size: many; J gene: TRBJ1-1; V gene: TRBV7-9; CDR3 protein: CASNDRGTEAEAFF; CDR3 DNA: TGTGCCAGCAATGACAGGGGGACGGAGGCTGAAGCTTTCTTT
D gene: -; clone size: many; J gene: TRBJ1-2; V gene: TRBV28; CDR3 protein: CASSSTSLALNYGYTF; CDR3 DNA: TGTGCCAGCAGTTCTACCTCCTTAGCTCTCAACTATGGCTACACCTTC
D gene: -; clone size: -; J gene: TRBJ2-1; V gene: TRBV7-9; CDR3 protein: CASSQARRGRVNNEQFF; CDR3 DNA: TGTGCCAGCAGCCAGGCCCGGAGAGGGCGCGTGAACAATGAGCAGTTCTTC
D gene: -; clone size: many; J gene: TRBJ2-6; V gene: TRBV7-9; CDR3 protein: CARDTGANVLTF; CDR3 DNA: TGTGCCAGGGACACTGGGGCCAACGTCCTGACTTTC
D gene: -; clone size: many; J gene: TRBJ2-5; V gene: TRBV12-3/TRBV12-4; CDR3 protein: CASSYRSRQETQYF; CDR3 DNA: TGTGCCAGCAGTTATCGCTCTAGGCAAGAGACCCAGTACTTC
D gene: -; clone size: many; J gene: TRBJ2-5; V gene: TRBV14; CDR3 protein: CASSQGPRETQYF; CDR3 DNA: TGTGCCAGCAGCCAAGGCCCCAGAGAGACCCAGTACTTC
D gene: -; clone size: many; J gene: TRBJ2-1; V gene: TRBV4-1; CDR3 protein: CASSQDEALTGNEQFF; CDR3 DNA: TGCGCCAGCAGCCAAGATGAGGCCCTTACGGGGAATGAGCAGTTCTTC
D gene: -; clone size: many; J gene: TRBJ1-1; V gene: TRBV7-6; CDR3 protein: CASSSQTPNTEAFF; CDR3 DNA: TGTGCCAGCAGCTCTCAGACACCGAACACTGAAGCTTTCTTT
D gene: TRBD2; clone size: many; J gene: TRBJ2-3; V gene: TRBV7-2; CDR3 protein: CASSPGLASTDTQYF; CDR3 DNA: TGTGCCAGCAGCCCGGGACTAGCTAGCACAGATACGCAGTATTTT
D gene: -; clone size: many; J gene: TRBJ2-6; V gene: TRBV5-1; CDR3 protein: CASTGDGYSGANVLTF; CDR3 DNA: TGCGCCAGCACCGGGGACGGTTACTCTGGGGCCAACGTCCTGACTTTC
D gene: -; clone size: many; J gene: TRBJ1-1; V gene: TRBV4-3; CDR3 protein: CASSQDAGRGTLGAFF; CDR3 DNA: TGCGCCAGCAGCCAAGATGCCGGCAGGGGAACACTGGGAGCTTTCTTT
D gene: -; clone size: many; J gene: TRBJ2-1; V gene: TRBV24-1; CDR3 protein: CATSDPLGAGLSYNEQFF; CDR3 DNA: TGTGCCACCAGTGACCCTCTGGGGGCGGGCCTCTCCTACAATGAGCAGTTCTTC
D gene: -; clone size: few; J gene: TRBJ2-3; V gene: TRBV2; CDR3 protein: CASSDRGSPPTDTQYF; CDR3 DNA: TGTGCCAGCAGTGACAGGGGATCCCCTCCCACAGATACGCAGTATTTT
D gene: -; clone size: -; J gene: TRBJ1-5; V gene: TRBV19; CDR3 protein: CASSIVVGAGQPQHF; CDR3 DNA: TGTGCCAGTAGTATAGTAGTAGGGGCTGGTCAGCCCCAGCATTTT
D gene: TRBD1; clone size: few; J gene: TRBJ1-1; V gene: TRBV15; CDR3 protein: CATSSGQGRPTEAFF; CDR3 DNA: TGTGCCACCAGCAGCGGACAGGGGAGGCCCACTGAAGCTTTCTTT